The T cell receptor beta chain described here comes from a study of beta chain features in type 1 diabetes. The study, taken as a whole, reports: Possible PCR preference for shorter templates applied equally to patients and controls.

V trimming: 11 bases; J trimming: 4 bases; junction bases outside the gene matches: 11. Looked up from germline, CDR1 is ENHRY and CDR2 is SYGVKD. CDR3 length: 13 amino acids. Concerning this clone itself: Antigen unknown.

Sequenced material consisted of expressed TCRB transcripts (all of the isolated RNA was reverse transcribed). Using immunoSEQ multiplex PCR, the repertoire was profiled, and TCRdb retains in-frame clones only, with some absent. The table lists 900,000 or so clones, 17% of them singletons. The sample comprised naive CD4+ T cells from blood. The J gene is TRBJ2-7, the V gene TRBV10-3; the match to TRBD1 covers 7 bases. This clonotype was obtained from a woman between 18 and 30 years old in good health. In DNA, the CDR3 is TGTGCCGCCAATGGGGACAGCAAGTACGAGCAGTACTTC. This translates into CAANGDSKYEQYF.